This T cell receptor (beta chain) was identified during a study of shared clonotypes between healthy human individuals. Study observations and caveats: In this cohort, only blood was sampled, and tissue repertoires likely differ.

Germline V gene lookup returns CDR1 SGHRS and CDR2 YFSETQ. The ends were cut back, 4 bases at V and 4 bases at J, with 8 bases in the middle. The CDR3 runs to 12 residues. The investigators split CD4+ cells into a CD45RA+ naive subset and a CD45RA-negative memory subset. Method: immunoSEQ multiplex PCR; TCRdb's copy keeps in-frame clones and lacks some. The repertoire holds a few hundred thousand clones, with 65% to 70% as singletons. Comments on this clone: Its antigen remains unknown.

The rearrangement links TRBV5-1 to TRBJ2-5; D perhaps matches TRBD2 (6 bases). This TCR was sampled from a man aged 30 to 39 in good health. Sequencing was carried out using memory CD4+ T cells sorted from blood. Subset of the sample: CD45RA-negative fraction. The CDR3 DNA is TGCGCCAGCAGCCCGGGGGTAGAGACCCAGTACTTC. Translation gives CASSPGVETQYF.